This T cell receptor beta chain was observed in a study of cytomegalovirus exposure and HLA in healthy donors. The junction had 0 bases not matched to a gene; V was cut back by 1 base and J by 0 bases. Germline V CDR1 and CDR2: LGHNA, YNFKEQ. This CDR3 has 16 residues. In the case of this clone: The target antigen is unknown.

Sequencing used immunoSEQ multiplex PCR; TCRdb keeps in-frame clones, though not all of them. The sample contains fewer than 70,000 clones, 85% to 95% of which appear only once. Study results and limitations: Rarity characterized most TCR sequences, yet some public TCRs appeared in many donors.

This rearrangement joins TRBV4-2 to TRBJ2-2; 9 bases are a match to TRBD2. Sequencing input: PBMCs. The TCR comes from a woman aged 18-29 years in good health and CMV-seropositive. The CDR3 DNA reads TGTGCCAGCAGCCAAGCTAGCGGGGCGAACACCGGGGAGCTGTTTTTT. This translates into CASSQASGANTGELFF.